One sample yielded the 24 T cell receptor beta chains listed below, sequenced in a study of radiation and T cells in renal cell carcinoma. The time point was: blood 2 weeks post-SBRT. Stated treatment: 15 Gy SBRT to primary tumor, nephrectomy 4 weeks later. The repertoire was sequenced with immunoSEQ multiplex PCR; TCRdb's copy has only in-frame clones and lacks some. The table shows some 60,000 clones, with around three quarters occurring only once. The specimen was blood, collected from a patient whose treatment included radiotherapy and nephrectomy. These receptors were taken from a man in his sixties with renal cell carcinoma.

In its sample, this clone was seen a few times. The chain joins TRBV30 to TRBJ1-1; D gene uncertain. Germline CDR1 GTSNPN, CDR2 SVGIG (reference sequence). V gave up 7 bases and J gave up 0 bases, with 9 bases separating them. CDR3 size: 12 residues. CDR3 nucleotides: TGTGCCTATGTAAGGATGAACACTGAAGCTTTCTTT. Translation gives CAYVRMNTEAFF. The full variable domain, its missing parts supplied by reference TRBV30 and TRBJ1-1, is SQTIHQWPATLVQPVGSPLSLECTVEGTSNPNLYWYRQAAGRGLQLLFYSVGIGQISSEVPQNLSASRPQDRQFILSSKKLLLSDSGFYLCAYVRMNTEAFFGQGTRLTVV.

V and J are TRBV19 and TRBJ2-2, with 7 bases lining up with TRBD2. The CDR3 is 12 amino acids. Per germline, CDR1 LNHDA and CDR2 SQIVND (reference sequence). The CDR3 DNA reads TGTGTATTAGCGGGGAACACCGGGGAGCTGTTTTTT. Its protein product is CVLAGNTGELFF.

The chain joins TRBV9 to TRBJ1-3; no clear D. The V end lost 3 bases, the J end lost 2 bases, and 9 bases lay between the germline ends. This CDR3 is built from 14 residues. The V gene's germline CDR1 is SGDLS and CDR2 YYNGEE. As DNA, the CDR3 is TGTGCCAGCAGCGCCACTTATCCTGGAAACACCATATATTTT. As protein: CASSATYPGNTIYF.

This clone occurred a few times. This rearrangement joins TRBV30 to TRBJ1-1; D is undetermined. This CDR3 comprises 13 residues. Germline V CDR1 and CDR2: GTSNPN, SVGIG (reference sequence). V lost 1 base, J lost 2 bases, and 8 bases lay in between. The CDR3 coding sequence is TGTGCCTGGAGTGCGCCCTTTAACACTGAAGCTTTCTTT. This gives the protein CAWSAPFNTEAFF.

This clone is a singleton in its sample. DNA for the CDR3: TGTGCCAGCAGTGACATTCAGGGCCGGGGCCCATATCAGCCCCAGCATTTT. It translates to CASSDIQGRGPYQPQHF. The chain recombines TRBV6-1 with TRBJ1-5, with a possible D match to TRBD1 (5 bases). This CDR3 spans 17 amino acids. The germline gives CDR1 MNHNS, CDR2 SASEGT. Trimming pared 3 bases from V and 5 bases from J, leaving 20 bases between.

V and J are TRBV7-3 and TRBJ1-1; the D gene is possibly TRBD1 (5 bases). Germline V CDR1 and CDR2: SGHTA, FQGTGA. CDR3 length: 15 residues. The V end was cut by 5 bases, the J end by 1 base, with 14 bases between. The CDR3 sequence is CASSIVGAENTEAFF. The CDR3 nucleotides are TGTGCCAGCAGCATCGTCGGGGCGGAGAACACTGAAGCTTTCTTT.

The genes are TRBV19 and TRBJ2-5; possibly TRBD2 for D (5 bases). The germline gives CDR1 LNHDA, CDR2 SQIVND (reference sequence). Deletions cut 0 bases from V and 4 bases from J, with 12 bases between. The CDR3 extends over 15 amino acids. This CDR3 reads CASSIDSRDPETQYF. The CDR3, as DNA: TGTGCCAGTAGTATAGATTCGAGGGATCCAGAGACCCAGTACTTC. Filled out from reference TRBV19 and TRBJ2-5, the complete variable domain reads DGGITQSPKYLFRKEGQNVTLSCEQNLNHDAMYWYRQDPGQGLRLIYYSQIVNDFQKGDIAEGYSVSREKKESFPLTVTSAQKNPTAFYLCASSIDSRDPETQYFGPGTRLLVL.

CDR3 residues: CASSLYEGKTDTQYF. CDR3 DNA: TGTGCCAGCAGCTTATACGAGGGAAAAACAGATACGCAGTATTTT. The J gene is TRBJ2-3, the V gene TRBV7-9, with D possibly being TRBD2 (5 bases). Germline V gives CDR1 SEHNR, CDR2 FQNEAQ (reference sequence). The CDR3 is 15 residues long. V gave up 2 bases and J gave up 3 bases, with 12 bases separating them. The full variable domain, completed using reference TRBV7-9 and TRBJ2-3, is DTGVSQNPRHKITKRGQNVTFRCDPISEHNRLYWYRQTLGQGPEFLTYFQNEAQLEKSRLLSDRFSAERPKGSFSTLEIQRTEQGDSAMYLCASSLYEGKTDTQYFGPGTRLTVL.

The chain uses TRBV9 and TRBJ2-3; the D is unclear. The CDR3 covers 17 residues. Germline V lookup: CDR1 SGDLS, CDR2 YYNGEE. The ends were cut back, 1 base at V and 1 base at J, with 16 bases in the middle. The CDR3 region is CASSVIGPKERTDTQYF. Here the CDR3 DNA reads TGTGCCAGCAGCGTAATTGGGCCCAAAGAACGCACAGATACGCAGTATTTT.

V and J are TRBV6-4 and TRBJ2-1, with 12 bases matching TRBD2. The V gene end was trimmed by 8 bases and the J gene end by 10 bases; junction bases not matched to a gene: 15. CDR3 length equals 16 residues. Germline V lookup: CDR1 MRHNA, CDR2 SNTAGT. In nucleotides, the CDR3 is TGTGCCAGCCGCCTACTAGCGGGAGGACCCCAGCGGGAGCAGTTCTTC. Protein sequence: CASRLLAGGPQREQFF.

The chain links TRBV28 to TRBJ1-4; weak D call: TRBD1 (5 bases). CDR1 and CDR2 (germline): MDHEN, SYDVKM. This CDR3 region has 15 residues. The V gene lost 4 bases and the J gene lost 0 bases, with 9 bases spanning the gap. CDR3 nucleotide sequence: TGTGCCAGCAGTTCCGACAGATCAACTAATGAAAAACTGTTTTTT. This encodes CASSSDRSTNEKLFF.

CDR3 loop: CASSSQGNQPQHF. The CDR3 nucleotides read TGTGCCAGTAGTAGCCAGGGCAATCAGCCCCAGCATTTT. The gene calls are TRBV19 and TRBJ1-5; no definite D call. Germline V lookup: CDR1 LNHDA, CDR2 SQIVND (reference sequence). V dropped 4 bases and J dropped 2 bases, with 6 bases sitting between them. The CDR3 spans 13 residues.

This clone was detected once. This sequence joins TRBV4-2 and TRBJ1-5; no definite D call. The germline V gene has CDR1 LGHNA and CDR2 YNFKEQ. The CDR3 has 16 residues. Trimming stripped 1 base from V and 0 bases from J, with 10 bases between. This CDR3 reads CASSQGAGGSNQPQHF. DNA of the CDR3: TGTGCCAGCAGCCAAGGGGCCGGAGGTAGCAATCAGCCCCAGCATTTT.

CDR3 protein: CASSMVSGRATDTQYF. In DNA form, the CDR3 reads TGTGCCAGTAGTATGGTGAGCGGGAGGGCCACAGATACGCAGTATTTT. The chain combines TRBV19 with TRBJ2-3; 10 bases align to TRBD2. CDR1 LNHDA and CDR2 SQIVND come from the germline V gene (reference sequence). The CDR3 contains 16 residues. V was clipped by 3 bases and J by 2 bases; unmatched bases: 5.

This clone was seen more than once but under ten times. This rearrangement joins TRBV7-9 to TRBJ2-7; possible D gene TRBD2, 7 bases. V lost 1 base and J 2 bases, leaving 12 bases between the germline ends. The CDR3 contains 15 residues. Germline CDR1 reads SEHNR; CDR2 reads FQNEAQ (reference sequence). CDR3 region: CASSLEAGAAYEQYF. The CDR3 nucleotides read TGTGCCAGCAGCTTAGAGGCGGGGGCGGCCTACGAGCAGTACTTC.

This rearrangement joins TRBV18 to TRBJ1-1, with a tentative D call TRBD1 (5 bases). Germline V gene sequence: CDR1 KGHSH, CDR2 LQKENI. V was clipped by 6 bases and J by 11 bases, with 22 bases between them. This CDR3 has 14 residues. The CDR3 spells CASSPVEGSFGAFF. In DNA, the CDR3 is TGTGCCAGCTCCCCCGTGGAGGGGAGCTTTGGGGCTTTCTTT.

This clone was recorded a few times. The CDR3 spells CASTDSTANTYGYTF. For the CDR3, the DNA is TGTGCCAGTACAGACTCGACAGCCAACACCTATGGCTACACCTTC. This chain links TRBV19 with TRBJ1-2, with D tentatively TRBD1 (5 bases). V gave up 7 bases and J gave up 4 bases, with 19 bases separating them. This CDR3 has 15 residues. CDR1 and CDR2 from the germline V gene are LNHDA and SQIVND (reference sequence). The variable domain in full, completed from reference TRBV19 and TRBJ1-2, reads DGGITQSPKYLFRKEGQNVTLSCEQNLNHDAMYWYRQDPGQGLRLIYYSQIVNDFQKGDIAEGYSVSREKKESFPLTVTSAQKNPTAFYLCASTDSTANTYGYTFGSGTRLTVV.

The rearrangement joins TRBV5-1 to TRBJ1-6; the match to TRBD1 covers 7 bases. Germline trimming cut 0 bases from V and 5 bases from J; bases unmatched to any gene: 11. CDR1 is SGHRS, CDR2 YFSETQ, per germline. This CDR3 comprises 18 residues. The CDR3 nucleotides read TGCGCCAGCAGCTTGGATTTGTTAGGGGGCGAGCATAATTCACCCCTCCACTTT. Translation: CASSLDLLGGEHNSPLHF.

V gene TRBV5-1 combines with J gene TRBJ2-1; 11 bases are shared with TRBD2. V shed 4 bases and J 8 bases; nucleotides not matched to a gene: 5. Germline loops: CDR1 SGHRS, CDR2 YFSETQ. The CDR3 sequence is 14 residues long. CDR3 DNA: TGCGCCAGCAGCATTAGCGGGGGGGACCATGAGCAGTTCTTC. This sequence encodes CASSISGGDHEQFF.

This clone has more than one count but fewer than ten. The V call is TRBV11-2, the J call TRBJ1-6; 7 bases are shared with TRBD1. CDR3 size: 15 residues. V lost 0 bases and J lost 9; bases outside the gene matches: 5. The V gene's germline CDR1 is SGHAT and CDR2 FQNNGV. CDR3: CASSLESAGGSPLHF. In DNA, the CDR3 is TGTGCCAGCAGCTTAGAGTCGGCAGGGGGTTCACCCCTCCACTTT.

Only a few counts were recorded for this clone. V and J are TRBV19 and TRBJ2-5; the D gene could be TRBD1 or TRBD2 (5 bases each). This CDR3 contains 12 residues. The V end was cut by 4 bases, the J end by 7 bases, with 10 bases between. The germline CDR1 and CDR2 sequences are LNHDA and SQIVND (reference sequence). The CDR3 protein is CASSNQRGTQYF. DNA of the CDR3: TGTGCCAGTAGTAACCAGAGGGGGACCCAGTACTTC.

In this sample, this clone turned up once. The chain is built from TRBV30 and TRBJ2-7; D perhaps matches TRBD1 (6 bases). With 1 base removed from V and 2 bases from J, the gap between germline ends came to 21 bases. CDR1 is GTSNPN and CDR2 is SVGIG in the germline V gene (reference sequence). This CDR3 is built from 17 residues. The CDR3 is CAWSDTYNRDLPYEQYF. As DNA, the CDR3 is TGTGCCTGGAGTGACACCTACAACAGGGACCTTCCCTACGAGCAGTACTTC.

The V gene is TRBV5-1, the J gene TRBJ2-3, with 9 bases matching TRBD2. Germline V gene sequence: CDR1 SGHRS, CDR2 YFSETQ. This CDR3 region has 16 residues. After removal of 0 bases from V and 4 bases from J, the junction contained 6 bases not matched to a gene. CDR3 in amino acids: CASSLGLAVRADTQYF. CDR3 coding DNA: TGCGCCAGCAGCTTGGGACTAGCGGTTAGGGCAGATACGCAGTATTTT.

A few counts support this clone. The rearrangement uses TRBV2 and TRBJ1-6; D possibly corresponds to TRBD1 (6 bases). The CDR3 is 15 residues long. CDR1 and CDR2 (germline): SNHLY, FYNNEI. Between the trimmed V and J ends, which lost 0 bases and 10 bases, there was a span of 13 bases. CDR3: CASSEAGGGWSPLHF. The CDR3, as DNA: TGTGCCAGCAGTGAAGCTGGGGGCGGATGGTCACCCCTCCACTTT.